A selection of T cell receptor beta chains follows, all from one sample in a study of blood T cell repertoires in COVID-19. TCRdb keeps only in-frame clones here, not all; method: immunoSEQ multiplex PCR. The sample holds 50,000 to 65,000 clones, around 92% seen once. Sequencing was performed on peripheral blood. These receptors came from a man aged 45-60 years with active COVID-19. CDR3s include the opening cysteine and the closing phenylalanine or tryptophan. Fields, in order: V gene, D gene, CDR3 length, J gene, clone size, CDR3 protein, CDR3 DNA. D genes are given only for firm matches. Where a row states a size, it is once, few, many or the class of an expanded clone; other rows omit it.

v_gene: TRBV29-1
d_gene: NA
len: 13
j_gene: TRBJ1-5
abundance: NA
CDR3aa: CSVGGNSNQPQHF
CDR3nt: TGCAGCGTGGGAGGGAATAGCAATCAGCCCCAGCATTTT

v_gene: TRBV4-1
d_gene: NA
len: 14
j_gene: TRBJ2-1
abundance: NA
CDR3aa: CASSQDISRYEQFF
CDR3nt: TGCGCCAGCAGCCAAGATATTTCGCGTTATGAGCAGTTCTTC

v_gene: TRBV12-3/TRBV12-4
d_gene: TRBD1
len: 13
j_gene: TRBJ2-7
abundance: NA
CDR3aa: CASSWDRAYEQYF
CDR3nt: TGTGCCAGCAGCTGGGACAGGGCTTACGAGCAGTACTTC

v_gene: TRBV28
d_gene: NA
len: 13
j_gene: TRBJ2-7
abundance: once
CDR3aa: CASSNRVRNEQYF
CDR3nt: TGTGCCAGCAGTAACCGGGTTCGGAACGAGCAGTACTTC

v_gene: TRBV19
d_gene: TRBD1
len: 14
j_gene: TRBJ1-1
abundance: NA
CDR3aa: CASRQTGVATEAFF
CDR3nt: TGTGCCAGTAGACAGACAGGGGTGGCCACTGAAGCTTTCTTT

v_gene: TRBV6-5
d_gene: NA
len: 13
j_gene: TRBJ1-6
abundance: NA
CDR3aa: CASLALERSPLHF
CDR3nt: TGTGCCAGCTTGGCCCTAGAGCGTTCACCCCTCCACTTT

v_gene: TRBV6-7
d_gene: TRBD2
len: 14
j_gene: TRBJ2-5
abundance: NA
CDR3aa: CASSYFGGAKTQYF
CDR3nt: TGTGCCAGCAGTTACTTCGGGGGGGCAAAGACCCAGTACTTC

v_gene: TRBV6-5
d_gene: NA
len: 12
j_gene: TRBJ1-1
abundance: NA
CDR3aa: CASSYQGSEAFF
CDR3nt: TGTGCCAGCAGTTACCAGGGCAGTGAAGCTTTCTTT

v_gene: TRBV10-3
d_gene: NA
len: 14
j_gene: TRBJ1-5
abundance: NA
CDR3aa: CAISESIGNQPQHF
CDR3nt: TGTGCCATCAGTGAGTCTATTGGCAATCAGCCCCAGCATTTT

v_gene: TRBV4-2
d_gene: TRBD1
len: 14
j_gene: TRBJ1-1
abundance: NA
CDR3aa: CASSPGTGNTEAFF
CDR3nt: TGTGCCAGCAGTCCCGGGACAGGGAACACTGAAGCTTTCTTT

v_gene: TRBV5-6
d_gene: TRBD1
len: 15
j_gene: TRBJ1-2
abundance: NA
CDR3aa: CASSLVDRVDYGYTF
CDR3nt: TGTGCCAGCAGCTTGGTCGACAGGGTAGACTATGGCTACACCTTC

v_gene: TRBV7-9
d_gene: TRBD1
len: 13
j_gene: TRBJ1-2
abundance: few
CDR3aa: CASSQQGRYGYTF
CDR3nt: TGTGCCAGCAGCCAACAGGGGAGATATGGCTACACCTTC

v_gene: TRBV28
d_gene: NA
len: 19
j_gene: TRBJ2-2
abundance: few
CDR3aa: CASSSYSPGLTGNTGELFF
CDR3nt: TGTGCCAGCAGTTCATACTCCCCCGGTCTGACAGGGAACACCGGGGAGCTGTTTTTT

v_gene: TRBV28
d_gene: NA
len: 11
j_gene: TRBJ2-7
abundance: NA
CDR3aa: CASSFRYEQYF
CDR3nt: TGTGCCAGCAGTTTCCGCTACGAGCAGTACTTC

v_gene: TRBV4-1
d_gene: TRBD2
len: 18
j_gene: TRBJ2-2
abundance: NA
CDR3aa: CASSQDRTSGRYTGELFF
CDR3nt: TGCGCCAGCAGCCAAGACCGGACTAGCGGGAGATATACCGGGGAGCTGTTTTTT

v_gene: TRBV4-2
d_gene: NA
len: 14
j_gene: TRBJ2-7
abundance: NA
CDR3aa: CASSQEGSGYEQYF
CDR3nt: TGTGCCAGCAGCCAAGAAGGTTCGGGCTACGAGCAGTACTTC

v_gene: TRBV3-1/TRBV3-2
d_gene: NA
len: 15
j_gene: TRBJ2-3
abundance: NA
CDR3aa: CASSQGTGGGGTQYF
CDR3nt: TGTGCCAGCAGCCAAGGGACGGGAGGGGGCGGTACGCAGTATTTT

v_gene: TRBV7-8
d_gene: NA
len: 15
j_gene: TRBJ2-7
abundance: NA
CDR3aa: CASADWGGPTYEQYF
CDR3nt: TGTGCCAGCGCCGACTGGGGCGGCCCAACCTACGAGCAGTACTTC

v_gene: TRBV20-1
d_gene: TRBD1
len: 11
j_gene: TRBJ2-7
abundance: NA
CDR3aa: CSADRGFEQYF
CDR3nt: TGCAGTGCCGACAGGGGGTTCGAGCAGTACTTC

v_gene: TRBV28
d_gene: NA
len: 14
j_gene: TRBJ2-4
abundance: NA
CDR3aa: CASSFGQTKNIQYF
CDR3nt: TGTGCCAGCAGTTTCGGACAGACCAAAAACATTCAGTACTTC

v_gene: TRBV4-1
d_gene: NA
len: 15
j_gene: TRBJ2-7
abundance: NA
CDR3aa: CASSSRDFLAYEQYF
CDR3nt: TGCGCCAGCAGCTCTCGGGACTTTCTGGCCTACGAGCAGTACTTC

v_gene: TRBV6-5
d_gene: TRBD1
len: 15
j_gene: TRBJ1-1
abundance: NA
CDR3aa: CASSYRRTGRTEAFF
CDR3nt: TGTGCCAGCAGTTACCGGCGGACAGGGCGTACTGAAGCTTTCTTT

v_gene: TRBV30
d_gene: NA
len: 15
j_gene: TRBJ1-5
abundance: NA
CDR3aa: CAWSVQNHRGQPQHF
CDR3nt: TGTGCCTGGAGTGTACAAAATCACCGGGGTCAGCCCCAGCATTTT

v_gene: TRBV10-3
d_gene: NA
len: 13
j_gene: TRBJ1-6
abundance: NA
CDR3aa: CAISETDFSPLHF
CDR3nt: TGTGCCATCAGTGAGACAGATTTCTCACCCCTCCACTTT

v_gene: TRBV5-4
d_gene: NA
len: 14
j_gene: TRBJ2-7
abundance: NA
CDR3aa: CASSLGLDSYEQYF
CDR3nt: TGTGCCAGCAGCTTGGGACTAGACTCCTACGAGCAGTACTTC

v_gene: TRBV2
d_gene: TRBD2
len: 15
j_gene: TRBJ2-7
abundance: NA
CDR3aa: CASSVARGFSYEQYF
CDR3nt: TGTGCCAGCAGTGTGGCGCGGGGGTTCTCCTACGAGCAGTACTTC

v_gene: TRBV4-2
d_gene: TRBD2
len: 17
j_gene: TRBJ2-1
abundance: NA
CDR3aa: CASSQPPAGASYNEQFF
CDR3nt: TGTGCCAGCAGCCAACCTCCAGCGGGAGCAAGCTACAATGAGCAGTTCTTC

v_gene: TRBV7-6
d_gene: NA
len: 19
j_gene: TRBJ2-5
abundance: NA
CDR3aa: CASTLTAARADRLQETQYF
CDR3nt: TGTGCCAGCACCTTAACCGCAGCTCGGGCCGACAGGCTCCAAGAGACCCAGTACTTC

v_gene: TRBV7-9
d_gene: TRBD2
len: 15
j_gene: TRBJ2-3
abundance: NA
CDR3aa: CASSALAGVGDTQYF
CDR3nt: TGTGCCAGCAGCGCTCTAGCGGGGGTGGGAGATACGCAGTATTTT

v_gene: TRBV2
d_gene: NA
len: 16
j_gene: TRBJ1-6
abundance: medium-sized
CDR3aa: CASSDAGATYNSPLHF
CDR3nt: TGTGCCAGCAGTGACGCGGGGGCCACATATAATTCACCCCTCCACTTT

v_gene: TRBV3-1/TRBV3-2
d_gene: NA
len: 12
j_gene: TRBJ2-1
abundance: NA
CDR3aa: CASSQVRDEQFF
CDR3nt: TGTGCCAGCAGCCAAGTGAGGGATGAGCAGTTCTTC

v_gene: TRBV5-1
d_gene: NA
len: 13
j_gene: TRBJ1-3
abundance: once
CDR3aa: CASSLGDGNTIYF
CDR3nt: TGCGCCAGCAGCTTGGGCGATGGAAACACCATATATTTT

v_gene: TRBV6-6
d_gene: NA
len: 13
j_gene: TRBJ1-5
abundance: once
CDR3aa: CASSYAGNQPQHF
CDR3nt: TGTGCCAGCAGTTACGCGGGGAATCAGCCCCAGCATTTT

v_gene: TRBV19
d_gene: NA
len: 15
j_gene: TRBJ2-6
abundance: NA
CDR3aa: CARVYVSSGANVLTF
CDR3nt: TGTGCCAGGGTTTATGTCAGCTCTGGGGCCAACGTCCTGACTTTC

v_gene: TRBV7-2
d_gene: TRBD2
len: 17
j_gene: TRBJ2-7
abundance: NA
CDR3aa: CASSLGLAGGRDYEQYF
CDR3nt: TGTGCCAGCAGCTTAGGCCTAGCGGGGGGCCGAGACTACGAGCAGTACTTC